This T cell receptor beta chain derives from a study of cytomegalovirus exposure and HLA in healthy donors. Primers: 60 Vbeta forward and 13 Jbeta reverse. Clones were read by immunoSEQ multiplex PCR, and TCRdb kept only the in-frame ones, dropping some. The data contain some 85,000 clones, less than 80% of them singletons. The CDR3 runs 10 residues. Germline loops: CDR1 GTSNPN, CDR2 SVGIG (reference sequence). V was shortened by 5 bases and J by 10 bases, with 11 bases between the two germline ends. The receptor was derived from a male donor in good health and CMV-seronegative. Sequenced: PBMCs. This chain connects TRBV30 to TRBJ1-1; a possible D gene is TRBD1 (5 bases). Here the CDR3 reads CAWGGRGAFF. In nucleotides, the CDR3 is TGTGCCTGGGGGGGGAGAGGAGCTTTCTTT.